Listed below are T cell receptor beta chains from one sample, sequenced in a study of shared clonotypes between healthy human individuals. TCRdb keeps only in-frame clones here, not all; method: immunoSEQ multiplex PCR. The table records about 2 million clones, about 95% of them present only once. Sequencing used naive CD4+ T cells sorted from blood. The source is a man aged 18-30 years in good health. Each CDR3 is given without its conserved first and last residue. Size is omitted from some rows. Given values are once, few, many or a class for expanded clones.

>TRBV2|TRBJ1-6|NA
ASSETGLWNSPLH
>TRBV6-6|TRBJ2-3|NA
ASRPRGQGTDTQY
>TRBV7-2|TRBJ2-3|NA
ASSRKAGEIDTQY
>TRBV18|TRBJ2-4|NA
ASSLQLRQWY
>TRBV2|TRBJ2-2|NA
ASSPYEPGELF
>TRBV9|TRBJ2-5|NA
ASSVTSGGETQY
>TRBV5-6|TRBJ1-5|NA
ASSFVADSNQPQH
>TRBV2|TRBJ1-2|NA
ASRENRGSNYGYT
>TRBV10-1|TRBJ2-3|once
ASSGVQTDTQY
>TRBV7-3|TRBJ1-1|NA
ASSLELLGTEAF
>TRBV30|TRBJ1-6|NA
AWSANSGYNSPLH
>TRBV12-5|TRBJ2-2|NA
ASGFFGRTGELF
>TRBV30|TRBJ1-5|NA
AWSTGGDQPQH
>TRBV2|TRBJ2-7|NA
ASSGGAQPYEQY
>TRBV11-3|TRBJ2-3|NA
ASSKQGGETDTQY
>TRBV7-9|TRBJ1-6|NA
ASSLERQGNSPLH
>TRBV29-1|TRBJ1-5|NA
SVEDGSNQPQH
>TRBV2|TRBJ2-1|NA
ASNDRGSYNEQF
>TRBV5-4|TRBJ2-2|once
ASSFGNRGSDGELF
>TRBV11-3|TRBJ2-3|NA
ASSFWTGGTDTQY
>TRBV5-1|TRBJ1-3|NA
ASSGQGAPGNTIY
>TRBV19|TRBJ1-2|NA
ASVSGGYGYT
>TRBV4-1|TRBJ2-5|NA
ASSPLGGGQETQY
>TRBV7-8|TRBJ1-1|NA
ASLSSNSFLNTEAF
>TRBV5-1|TRBJ2-7|NA
ASSLTSAQRGYEQY
>TRBV11-2|TRBJ2-7|once
ASSSLGLAGSEQY
>TRBV15|TRBJ2-2|NA
ATSRDWGPPNTGELF
>TRBV5-1|TRBJ2-5|few
ASSSTTSGGQETQY
>TRBV27|TRBJ2-7|once
ASSLSVTGIQSYEQY
>TRBV19|TRBJ1-1|NA
ASTSFGQNTEAF
>TRBV6-5|TRBJ2-7|few
ASRHARAYEQY
>TRBV25-1|TRBJ1-3|NA
ASRLGGRGEVAGNTIY
>TRBV30|TRBJ1-5|NA
AWSLQGNQPQH
>TRBV25-1|TRBJ2-1|NA
ASSRDRNYNEQF
>TRBV18|TRBJ2-7|NA
ASSPPGTDYEQY
>TRBV6-5|TRBJ1-1|NA
ASSRQEIMNTEAF
>TRBV27|TRBJ2-7|NA
ASSLYEGIYEQY
>TRBV11-3|TRBJ2-7|NA
ASSLVGRSYEQY
>TRBV5-4|TRBJ2-1|NA
ASSFDSPGMTEQF
>TRBV4-1|TRBJ2-7|NA
ASSQDSGASASYEQY
>TRBV12-5|TRBJ1-5|once
ASGTTGGDDQPQH
>TRBV2|TRBJ2-7|NA
ASSETGLEQY
>TRBV28|TRBJ1-5|NA
ASSPDRDSNQPQH
>TRBV2|TRBJ2-1|NA
ASRGGLAESDEQF
>TRBV7-3|TRBJ2-3|NA
ASSPSRGDTDTQY
>TRBV7-2|TRBJ2-5|NA
ASSPIGGPQETQY
>TRBV6-6|TRBJ1-1|NA
ASSYSSQGNTEAF
>TRBV2|TRBJ2-1|NA
ASNLKSGEQF